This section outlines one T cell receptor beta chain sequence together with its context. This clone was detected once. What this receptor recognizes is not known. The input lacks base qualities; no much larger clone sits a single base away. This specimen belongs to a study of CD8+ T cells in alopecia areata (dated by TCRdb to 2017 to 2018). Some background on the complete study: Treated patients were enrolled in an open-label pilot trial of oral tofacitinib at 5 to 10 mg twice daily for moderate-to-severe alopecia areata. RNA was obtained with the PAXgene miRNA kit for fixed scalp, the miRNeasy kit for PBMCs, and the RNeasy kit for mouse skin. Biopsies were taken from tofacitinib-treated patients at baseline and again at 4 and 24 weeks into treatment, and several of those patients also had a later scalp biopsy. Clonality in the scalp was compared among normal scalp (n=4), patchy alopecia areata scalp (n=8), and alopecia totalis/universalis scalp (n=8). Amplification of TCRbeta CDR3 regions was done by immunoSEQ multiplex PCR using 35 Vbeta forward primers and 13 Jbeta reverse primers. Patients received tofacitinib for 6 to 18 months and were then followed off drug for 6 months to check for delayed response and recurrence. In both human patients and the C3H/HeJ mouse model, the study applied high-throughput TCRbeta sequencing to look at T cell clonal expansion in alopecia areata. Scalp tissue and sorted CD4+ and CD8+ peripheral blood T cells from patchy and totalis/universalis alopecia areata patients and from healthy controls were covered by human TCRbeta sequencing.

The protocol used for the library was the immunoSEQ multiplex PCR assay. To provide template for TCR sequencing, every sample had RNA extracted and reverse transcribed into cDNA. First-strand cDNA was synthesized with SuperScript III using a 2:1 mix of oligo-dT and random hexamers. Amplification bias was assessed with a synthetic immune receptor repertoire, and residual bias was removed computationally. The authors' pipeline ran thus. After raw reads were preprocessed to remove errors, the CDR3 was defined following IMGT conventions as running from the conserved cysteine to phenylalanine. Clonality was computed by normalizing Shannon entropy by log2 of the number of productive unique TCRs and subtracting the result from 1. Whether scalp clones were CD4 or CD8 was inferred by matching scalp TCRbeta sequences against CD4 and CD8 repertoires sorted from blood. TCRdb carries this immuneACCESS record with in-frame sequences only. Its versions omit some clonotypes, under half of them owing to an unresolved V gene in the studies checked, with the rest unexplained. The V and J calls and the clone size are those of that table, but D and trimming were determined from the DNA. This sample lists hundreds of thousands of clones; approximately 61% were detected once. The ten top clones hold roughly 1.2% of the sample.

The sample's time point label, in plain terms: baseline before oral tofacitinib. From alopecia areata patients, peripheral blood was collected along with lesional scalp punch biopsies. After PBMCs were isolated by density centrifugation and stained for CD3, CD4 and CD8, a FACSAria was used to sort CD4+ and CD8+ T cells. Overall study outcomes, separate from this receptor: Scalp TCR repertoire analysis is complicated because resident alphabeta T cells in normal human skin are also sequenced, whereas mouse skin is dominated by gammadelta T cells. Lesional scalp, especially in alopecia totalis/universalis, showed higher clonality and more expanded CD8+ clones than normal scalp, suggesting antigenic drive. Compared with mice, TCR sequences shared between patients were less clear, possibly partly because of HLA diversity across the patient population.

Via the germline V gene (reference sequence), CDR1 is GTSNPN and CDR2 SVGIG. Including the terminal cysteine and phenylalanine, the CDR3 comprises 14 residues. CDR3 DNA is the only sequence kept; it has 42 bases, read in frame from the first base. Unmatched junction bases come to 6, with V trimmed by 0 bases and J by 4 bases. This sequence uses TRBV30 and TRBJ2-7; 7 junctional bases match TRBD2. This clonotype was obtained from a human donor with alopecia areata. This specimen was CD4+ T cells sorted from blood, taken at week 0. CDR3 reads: CAWSVTGGPYEQYF. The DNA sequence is TGTGCCTGGAGTGTTACGGGGGGACCGTACGAGCAGTACTTC.